This paragraph reports one T cell receptor beta chain. Preparation methods for the bulk TCR libraries were those previously described, with listed TCR primers. TCRdb analysed the PCR reads with MiXCR anew, one entry per CDR3 protein. Here the sample spans over 70,000 distinct CDR3 sequences, around 25% being singletons. These data come from a study of molecular identifiers for immune sequencing clone quantification. Trimming cost V 3 bases and J 3 bases, with 13 bases left between them. CDR1 and CDR2 from the germline V gene are ENHRY and SYGVKD. This CDR3 region has 15 residues. The sequencing input was naive CD8+ T cells from blood, with Jurkat cell RNA spiked in. Subset defined: FACS-sorted CD8+CD4-CCR7+CD45RA+ naive T cells. This clonotype was obtained from a human donor in good health. Some libraries in this study had Jurkat cell RNA spiked in. The V gene is TRBV10-3, the J gene TRBJ2-3; D possibly corresponds to TRBD2 (5 bases). Written as DNA, the CDR3 is TGTGCCATCAGTGATCCCACGGGGTTAACAGATACGCAGTATTTT. It encodes CAISDPTGLTDTQYF.